Included here is one T cell receptor (beta chain) sequence, with context. This sample stems from a study of CD8+CD57+ T cells in acquired aplastic anemia. The germline gives CDR1 LNHDA, CDR2 SQIVND (reference sequence). Trimming took 8 bases from V and 3 from J, leaving 10 bases between them. CDR3 length: 12 residues. CDR3 and TCR beta VDJ profiling relied on genomic DNA as the template. In TCRdb, the reads were re-called with MiXCR into one record per CDR3 protein. The repertoire holds 98,000 or so distinct CDR3 sequences, about half seen once, with roughly 34% in the top ten. This TCR came from a human donor in good health, serving as a control. V usage is TRBV19 and J usage is TRBJ1-2, with a possible D match to TRBD1 (5 bases). Sequenced sample: sorted CD4+, CD8+, or CD8+CD57+ T cells (not recorded which) from PBMCs. The CDR3 spells CASQDSYYGYTF. The CDR3 nucleotides are TGTGCCAGTCAAGACAGTTACTATGGCTACACCTTC.